The next 5 T cell receptor beta chains were all read from a single sample in a study of metastatic and nonmetastatic thyroid tumors. No patient received treatment before thyroid surgery. TCRdb recomputed clones from the PCR reads via MiXCR. The table lists approximately 35,000 clones, 9.5% to 14% of them singletons. Sample: blood. The receptors were gathered from a female donor with papillary thyroid cancer or a benign thyroid nodule (not recorded which). Some clones in this sample may be carry-over from other donors' samples.

The sample holds many counts of this clone. The V gene is TRBV7-3, the J gene TRBJ1-1; D gene ambiguous. There are 13 residues in the CDR3. The V end lost 4 bases, the J end lost 4 bases, and 10 bases lay between the germline ends. From germline, CDR1 is SGHTA and CDR2 FQGTGA. The CDR3 coding sequence is TGTGCCAGCAGCTCTGGAGGTCCCACTGAAGCTTTCTTT. As protein: CASSSGGPTEAFF.

This clone was picked up many times. This rearrangement joins TRBV6-1 to TRBJ1-2; 9 bases map to TRBD1. The germline CDR1 and CDR2 sequences are MNHNS and SASEGT. The CDR3 is 14 amino acids. J was trimmed by 4 bases and V by 2 bases; bases with no gene match: 2. This chain's CDR3 is CASSEPGQGYGYTF. As DNA, the CDR3 is TGTGCCAGCAGTGAACCGGGACAGGGCTATGGCTACACCTTC.

This clone has a count of ten or more. The chain recombines TRBV19 with TRBJ2-5; D may be TRBD2 (5 bases). Per germline, CDR1 LNHDA and CDR2 SQIVND (reference sequence). The CDR3 has 15 residues. V gave up 2 bases and J gave up 5 bases, with 15 bases separating them. Here the CDR3 reads CASSINKFGSETQYF. Written as DNA, the CDR3 is TGTGCCAGTAGTATAAATAAGTTTGGGAGCGAGACCCAGTACTTC.

This clone was counted at least ten times. The chain combines TRBV7-9 with TRBJ1-4; a possible D gene is TRBD1 (5 bases). The length of the CDR3 is 16 residues. V lost 0 bases and J lost 8, with 16 bases in between. Germline V gene data show CDR1 as SEHNR and CDR2 as FQNEAQ (reference sequence). The CDR3 region has the DNA TGTGCCAGCAGCTTAGCGAGTGGGCAGGGAGGCGAAAAACTGTTTTTT. Translation: CASSLASGQGGEKLFF. The full variable domain, completed using reference TRBV7-9 and TRBJ1-4, is DTGVSQNPRHKITKRGQNVTFRCDPISEHNRLYWYRQTLGQGPEFLTYFQNEAQLEKSRLLSDRFSAERPKGSFSTLEIQRTEQGDSAMYLCASSLASGQGGEKLFFGSGTQLSVL.

This clone came up many times. This sequence joins TRBV10-3 and TRBJ1-1; 8 nucleotides align to TRBD1. The germline V gene encodes CDR1 ENHRY and CDR2 SYGVKD. V trimming: 5 bases; J trimming: 3 bases; junction bases outside the gene matches: 2. The CDR3 sequence is 13 residues long. Here the CDR3 reads CAISKQGDTEAFF. CDR3 nucleotides: TGTGCCATCAGTAAACAGGGGGACACTGAAGCTTTCTTT.